This is a list of T cell receptor beta chains from one sample in a study of blood T cells in healthy people across ages. A single record per CDR3 protein comes from TCRdb applying MiXCR to the 5' RACE reads. There are under 1 million distinct CDR3 sequences in the sample; around 43% occur only once, and around 21% lies in the top ten. Sequenced: blood. All receptors derive from a man aged 60 to 75 in good health. Each CDR3 is given with its conserved first and last residue. The order of the fields is J gene, V gene, D gene, clone size, CDR3 protein, CDR3 DNA. A D gene is named only where the DNA matches it firmly. Not all rows give a size; the values are once, few, many and, for expanded clones, a class.

J gene: TRBJ2-7; V gene: TRBV12-3/TRBV12-4; D gene: NA; clone size: NA; CDR3 protein: CASIPFGGAGTYNEQYF; CDR3 DNA: TGTGCCAGCATCCCTTTCGGCGGGGCAGGAACTTACAATGAGCAGTACTTC
J gene: TRBJ1-1; V gene: TRBV7-9; D gene: NA; clone size: NA; CDR3 protein: CASSLVTVTEAFF; CDR3 DNA: TGTGCCAGCAGCTTAGTTACAGTCACTGAAGCTTTCTTT
J gene: TRBJ1-2; V gene: TRBV28; D gene: NA; clone size: many; CDR3 protein: CAVLPIREGYYGYTF; CDR3 DNA: TGTGCCGTTCTACCCATCCGCGAGGGATACTATGGCTACACCTTC
J gene: TRBJ1-1; V gene: TRBV4-1; D gene: NA; clone size: NA; CDR3 protein: CASSPEKNTEAFF; CDR3 DNA: TGCGCCAGCAGCCCTGAAAAGAACACTGAAGCTTTCTTT
J gene: TRBJ2-5; V gene: TRBV12-3/TRBV12-4; D gene: TRBD2; clone size: NA; CDR3 protein: CASRVAGEAKTQYF; CDR3 DNA: TGTGCCAGCCGGGTAGCGGGGGAGGCGAAGACCCAGTACTTC
J gene: TRBJ2-3; V gene: TRBV7-9; D gene: NA; clone size: many; CDR3 protein: CASTRVDTQYF; CDR3 DNA: TGTGCCAGCACCAGGGTAGATACGCAGTATTTT
J gene: TRBJ1-2; V gene: TRBV20-1; D gene: NA; clone size: NA; CDR3 protein: CSAAAQAAGGYTF; CDR3 DNA: TGCAGTGCAGCTGCGCAGGCGGCGGGAGGCTACACCTTC
J gene: TRBJ2-7; V gene: TRBV5-1; D gene: TRBD1; clone size: NA; CDR3 protein: CASTLQGAQNEQYF; CDR3 DNA: TGCGCCAGCACGTTACAGGGGGCGCAAAATGAGCAGTACTTC
J gene: TRBJ2-5; V gene: TRBV20-1; D gene: NA; clone size: few; CDR3 protein: CSASQGSVETQYF; CDR3 DNA: TGCAGTGCTAGCCAGGGATCTGTGGAGACCCAGTACTTC
J gene: TRBJ2-5; V gene: TRBV7-9; D gene: NA; clone size: few; CDR3 protein: CASSLGTPETQYF; CDR3 DNA: TGTGCCAGCAGCTTAGGGACCCCCGAGACCCAGTACTTC
J gene: TRBJ2-5; V gene: TRBV10-3; D gene: TRBD2; clone size: few; CDR3 protein: CAISKTSGGGETQYF; CDR3 DNA: TGTGCCATCAGCAAGACTAGCGGGGGCGGGGAGACCCAGTACTTC
J gene: TRBJ1-2; V gene: TRBV11-3; D gene: TRBD1; clone size: NA; CDR3 protein: CASGSPRTGAKYGYTF; CDR3 DNA: TGTGCCAGCGGCTCCCCTAGGACAGGCGCAAAGTATGGCTACACCTTC
J gene: TRBJ1-1; V gene: TRBV2; D gene: NA; clone size: NA; CDR3 protein: CASSGQVGTEAFF; CDR3 DNA: TGTGCCAGCAGTGGACAGGTCGGAACTGAAGCTTTCTTT
J gene: TRBJ1-5; V gene: TRBV7-9; D gene: TRBD1; clone size: few; CDR3 protein: CASSAGTEGSQPQHF; CDR3 DNA: TGTGCCAGCTCAGCGGGGACAGAGGGCAGCCAGCCCCAGCATTTT
J gene: TRBJ2-5; V gene: TRBV15; D gene: NA; clone size: few; CDR3 protein: CATSSSRAQETQYF; CDR3 DNA: TGTGCCACCAGCAGCAGCAGGGCCCAAGAGACCCAGTACTTC
J gene: TRBJ2-3; V gene: TRBV6-2/TRBV6-3; D gene: NA; clone size: many; CDR3 protein: CASSYSRDTQYF; CDR3 DNA: TGTGCCAGCAGTTACTCCCGGGATACGCAGTATTTT
J gene: TRBJ2-7; V gene: TRBV6-1; D gene: NA; clone size: NA; CDR3 protein: CAGSESWSYEQYF; CDR3 DNA: TGTGCCGGCAGTGAGTCTTGGTCCTACGAGCAGTACTTC
J gene: TRBJ2-3; V gene: TRBV11-2; D gene: TRBD2; clone size: many; CDR3 protein: CASSWVGGLSTDTQYF; CDR3 DNA: TGTGCCAGCAGCTGGGTGGGGGGGTTGAGCACAGATACGCAGTATTTT
J gene: TRBJ1-2; V gene: TRBV7-2; D gene: TRBD1; clone size: few; CDR3 protein: CASRGTGTGVRGYTF; CDR3 DNA: TGTGCCAGCAGGGGAACCGGGACAGGGGTGCGCGGCTACACCTTC
J gene: TRBJ2-7; V gene: TRBV4-3; D gene: NA; clone size: NA; CDR3 protein: CASSQDPGAKDEQYF; CDR3 DNA: TGCGCCAGCAGCCAAGATCCAGGGGCGAAGGACGAGCAGTACTTC
J gene: TRBJ1-6; V gene: TRBV2; D gene: NA; clone size: few; CDR3 protein: CASSVLGLLPLHF; CDR3 DNA: TGTGCCAGCAGTGTTTTAGGGCTTCTGCCCCTCCACTTT
J gene: TRBJ2-7; V gene: TRBV13; D gene: NA; clone size: NA; CDR3 protein: CASSSGGGYYEQYF; CDR3 DNA: TGTGCCAGCAGCTCTGGAGGGGGGTACTACGAGCAGTACTTC
J gene: TRBJ2-6; V gene: TRBV20-1; D gene: NA; clone size: NA; CDR3 protein: CSAARDSGANVLTF; CDR3 DNA: TGCAGTGCTGCTAGGGATTCTGGGGCCAACGTCCTGACTTTC
J gene: TRBJ2-7; V gene: TRBV6-1; D gene: TRBD1; clone size: NA; CDR3 protein: CASSVDRGVNEQYF; CDR3 DNA: TGTGCCAGCAGTGTGGACAGGGGTGTGAACGAGCAGTACTTC
J gene: TRBJ2-3; V gene: TRBV10-3; D gene: NA; clone size: NA; CDR3 protein: CAISDWGTHSDTQYF; CDR3 DNA: TGTGCCATCAGTGACTGGGGGACTCACTCGGATACGCAGTATTTT
J gene: TRBJ2-7; V gene: TRBV9; D gene: NA; clone size: NA; CDR3 protein: CASSVGDSGEQYF; CDR3 DNA: TGTGCCAGCAGCGTAGGTGACTCTGGTGAGCAGTACTTC
J gene: TRBJ2-7; V gene: TRBV29-1; D gene: TRBD1; clone size: NA; CDR3 protein: CSVPTGDLFEQYF; CDR3 DNA: TGCAGCGTGCCTACAGGGGATCTCTTTGAGCAGTACTTC
J gene: TRBJ2-7; V gene: TRBV9; D gene: NA; clone size: NA; CDR3 protein: CASSVVAGSEQYF; CDR3 DNA: TGTGCCAGCAGCGTAGTGGCGGGGAGTGAGCAGTACTTC
J gene: TRBJ2-1; V gene: TRBV27; D gene: NA; clone size: NA; CDR3 protein: CASSPTRVEGSSYNEQFF; CDR3 DNA: TGTGCCAGCAGTCCTACCCGGGTTGAGGGGAGCTCCTACAATGAGCAGTTCTTC
J gene: TRBJ2-7; V gene: TRBV7-2; D gene: NA; clone size: NA; CDR3 protein: CASSSDRPSYEQYF; CDR3 DNA: TGTGCCAGCAGCTCAGACAGGCCCTCCTACGAGCAGTACTTC
J gene: TRBJ2-5; V gene: TRBV28; D gene: NA; clone size: NA; CDR3 protein: CASSPSGAAETQYF; CDR3 DNA: TGTGCCAGCTCACCATCAGGGGCAGCGGAGACCCAGTACTTC
J gene: TRBJ2-1; V gene: TRBV13; D gene: TRBD2; clone size: few; CDR3 protein: CASSWERGSYNEQFF; CDR3 DNA: TGTGCCAGCAGCTGGGAGCGGGGTAGCTACAATGAGCAGTTCTTC
J gene: TRBJ1-2; V gene: TRBV9; D gene: TRBD1; clone size: few; CDR3 protein: CASSPKTGGLYGYTF; CDR3 DNA: TGTGCCAGCAGCCCAAAGACAGGGGGCCTTTATGGCTACACCTTC
J gene: TRBJ2-1; V gene: TRBV20-1; D gene: TRBD1; clone size: NA; CDR3 protein: CSWTGAGNEQFF; CDR3 DNA: TGCAGTTGGACAGGGGCGGGCAATGAGCAGTTCTTC
J gene: TRBJ1-2; V gene: TRBV13; D gene: TRBD1; clone size: few; CDR3 protein: CASSATQGALPWSDYTF; CDR3 DNA: TGTGCCAGCAGCGCCACACAGGGGGCCTTACCGTGGTCGGACTACACCTTC
J gene: TRBJ2-5; V gene: TRBV29-1; D gene: TRBD2; clone size: few; CDR3 protein: CSIQGGGANEQYF; CDR3 DNA: TGCAGCATTCAAGGCGGGGGGGCAAATGAGCAGTACTTC
J gene: TRBJ2-1; V gene: TRBV5-1; D gene: TRBD1; clone size: few; CDR3 protein: CASSTGTGLNEQFF; CDR3 DNA: TGCGCCAGCAGCACAGGGACAGGCCTCAATGAGCAGTTCTTC
J gene: TRBJ1-2; V gene: TRBV6-2/TRBV6-3; D gene: TRBD1; clone size: NA; CDR3 protein: CASSYPDRTFEGYTF; CDR3 DNA: TGTGCCAGCAGTTACCCGGACAGGACCTTTGAGGGCTACACCTTC
J gene: TRBJ1-2; V gene: TRBV12-3/TRBV12-4; D gene: NA; clone size: NA; CDR3 protein: CASTLGPRGLGYTF; CDR3 DNA: TGTGCCAGCACGCTGGGCCCGCGGGGCTTAGGCTACACCTTC